This T cell receptor (beta chain) is from a study of cytomegalovirus exposure and HLA in healthy donors. Overall study: 81% of some 390 genotyped donors fell in the Caucasian-associated ancestry cluster. The study, taken as a whole, reports: Association of 16,951 TCR beta sequences with HLA alleles was found at 0.05 false discovery rate in a later analysis.

PCR primers comprised 60 Vbeta and 13 Jbeta primers. Measured with immunoSEQ multiplex PCR; TCRdb has only the in-frame clones, and not every one. The table has some 170,000 clones, 75% to 90% seen once. As to this clone: Its cognate antigen is unknown.

V lost 5 bases and J 5 bases, leaving 10 bases between the germline ends. Germline V gives CDR1 SGHTS, CDR2 YDEGEE. The CDR3 consists of 13 residues. The chain carries TRBV5-8 and TRBJ2-2; D perhaps matches TRBD2 (5 bases). The TCR originated in a man aged 25 to 40 in good health and CMV-seronegative. Sequenced sample: PBMCs. In nucleotides, the CDR3 is TGTGCCAGCAGGGAGACGGGAACCGGGGAGCTGTTTTTT. Protein product: CASRETGTGELFF. Complete variable domain (other parts from reference TRBV5-8 and TRBJ2-2): EAGVTQSPTHLIKTRGQQATLRCSPISGHTSVYWYQQALGLGLQFLLWYDEGEERNRGNFPPRFSGRQFPNYSSELNVNALELEDSALYLCASRETGTGELFFGEGSRLTVL.